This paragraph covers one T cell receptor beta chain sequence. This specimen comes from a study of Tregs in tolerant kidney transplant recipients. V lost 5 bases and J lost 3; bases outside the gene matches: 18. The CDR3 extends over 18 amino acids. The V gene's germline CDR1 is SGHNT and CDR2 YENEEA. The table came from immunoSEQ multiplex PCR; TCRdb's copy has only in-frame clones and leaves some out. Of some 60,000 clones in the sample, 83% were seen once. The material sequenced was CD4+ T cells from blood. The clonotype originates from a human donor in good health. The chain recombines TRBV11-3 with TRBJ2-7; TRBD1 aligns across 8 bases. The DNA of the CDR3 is TGTGCCAGCAGCCTAAGGACAGGGTGGCATTCTGATCGCTACGAGCAGTACTTC. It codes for CASSLRTGWHSDRYEQYF.